This T cell receptor (beta chain) was documented in a study of molecular identifiers for immune sequencing clone quantification. The V end lost 2 bases, the J end lost 2 bases, and 11 bases lay between the germline ends. Germline CDR1 reads SGHNT; CDR2 reads YYREEE (reference sequence). This CDR3 has 14 amino acids. TCRdb ran MiXCR on the PCR reads and lists one entry per CDR3 protein. The table shows approximately 630,000 distinct CDR3 sequences, with roughly 25% occurring only once. The sample taken for sequencing was naive CD8+ T cells from blood, with Jurkat cell RNA spiked in. Subset defined: FACS-sorted CD8+CD4-CCR7+CD45RA+ naive T cells. The sequence came from a human donor in good health. Some libraries in this study had Jurkat cell RNA spiked in. The rearrangement links TRBV5-4 to TRBJ2-7; tentative D call: TRBD1 (6 bases). The CDR3 region is CASSFSTGTYEQYF. CDR3 in DNA: TGTGCCAGCAGCTTCTCCACAGGGACCTACGAGCAGTACTTC.